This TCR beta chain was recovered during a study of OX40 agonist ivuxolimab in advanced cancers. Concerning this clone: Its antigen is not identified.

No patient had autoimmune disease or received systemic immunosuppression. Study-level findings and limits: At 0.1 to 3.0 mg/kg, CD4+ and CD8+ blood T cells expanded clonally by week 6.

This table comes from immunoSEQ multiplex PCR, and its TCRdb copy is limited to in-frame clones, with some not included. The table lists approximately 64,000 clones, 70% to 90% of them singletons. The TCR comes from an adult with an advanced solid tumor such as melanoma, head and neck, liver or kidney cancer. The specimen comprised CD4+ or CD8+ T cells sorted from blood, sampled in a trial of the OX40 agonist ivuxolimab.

The CDR3 region has the DNA TGCGCCAGCAGCTTGGCCGTTTTCCGGGGGCGAACTAATGAAAAACTGTTTTTT. Protein: CASSLAVFRGRTNEKLFF. The chain carries TRBV5-1 and TRBJ1-4; D is possibly TRBD1 (6 bases). The V gene lost 0 bases and the J gene lost 1 base, with 16 bases spanning the gap. Germline V gives CDR1 SGHRS, CDR2 YFSETQ. CDR3 length: 18 residues.